This T cell receptor (beta chain) is from a study of identical twins. About this clonotype itself: Its specificity is not known.

J was trimmed by 0 bases and V by 2 bases; bases with no gene match: 5. This CDR3 comprises 17 residues. Germline CDR1 is MGHDK and CDR2 is SYGVNS. Whole-study findings and limits: Cross-sectional statistical analysis was relied on for the conclusions, without the same donors being followed. Invariant T cells like MAIT and iNKT could partly confound the zero-insertion analyses.

TCRdb re-derived calls from the 5' RACE reads in MiXCR, one entry per CDR3 protein. Altogether more than 1.5 million distinct CDR3 sequences are present, about 31% being singletons, with the ten largest covering more than 0.25%. The chain combines TRBV25-1 with TRBJ2-3, with TRBD1 identical over 10 bases. Material for sequencing was cord blood. This TCR came from a newborn girl in good health. DNA of the CDR3: TGTGCCAGCAGTGAAGCTCCGGGACAGGGGAGCACAGATACGCAGTATTTT. This sequence encodes CASSEAPGQGSTDTQYF.